Listed below are T cell receptor beta chains from one sample, sequenced in a study of Graves' ophthalmopathy and Graves' hyperthyroidism. TCRdb redid the calling of the multiplex PCR reads with MiXCR, one entry per CDR3 protein. Altogether hundreds of thousands of distinct CDR3 sequences are present, about 41% being singletons, with the ten largest covering 3.3%. Sequences were obtained from peripheral blood. All receptors derive from an adult man with Graves' ophthalmopathy. Both conserved end residues are part of each CDR3. A D gene is named only where the DNA matches it firmly. Clone size is stated in some rows and not others, as once, few, many or a class when expanded.

D gene: NA
clone size: NA
J gene: TRBJ1-1
V gene: TRBV7-9
CDR3 protein: CASSRGETTYTEAFF
CDR3 DNA: TGTGCCAGCAGTCGAGGAGAGACAACTTACACTGAAGCTTTCTTT

D gene: TRBD1
clone size: NA
J gene: TRBJ2-7
V gene: TRBV11-2
CDR3 protein: CASTQTGTYEQYF
CDR3 DNA: TGTGCCAGCACCCAGACAGGGACCTACGAGCAGTACTTC

D gene: NA
clone size: NA
J gene: TRBJ2-2
V gene: TRBV6-5
CDR3 protein: CAIRTRATGELFF
CDR3 DNA: TGTGCCATCAGGACCAGGGCCACCGGGGAGCTGTTTTTT

D gene: TRBD1
clone size: few
J gene: TRBJ1-6
V gene: TRBV5-1
CDR3 protein: CASSLARGNNSPLHF
CDR3 DNA: TGCGCCAGCAGCTTGGCCAGGGGGAATAATTCACCCCTCCACTTT

D gene: NA
clone size: NA
J gene: TRBJ1-1
V gene: TRBV25-1
CDR3 protein: CASVLGANTEAFF
CDR3 DNA: TGTGCCAGCGTCCTGGGGGCCAACACTGAAGCTTTCTTT

D gene: NA
clone size: NA
J gene: TRBJ2-6
V gene: TRBV29-1
CDR3 protein: CSVAGGAYTEAF
CDR3 DNA: NA

D gene: TRBD2
clone size: NA
J gene: TRBJ2-3
V gene: TRBV2
CDR3 protein: CASSERTSGSRHTQYF
CDR3 DNA: TGTGCCAGCAGCGAACGAACTAGCGGGAGTAGACATACGCAGTATTTT

D gene: NA
clone size: few
J gene: TRBJ1-1
V gene: TRBV11-2
CDR3 protein: CASSLGGRRERNTEAFF
CDR3 DNA: TGTGCCAGCAGCTTAGGAGGGCGAAGGGAGAGAAACACTGAAGCTTTCTTT

D gene: TRBD1
clone size: NA
J gene: TRBJ1-6
V gene: TRBV25-1
CDR3 protein: CASSEYKGTGASPLHF
CDR3 DNA: TGTGCCAGCAGTGAATATAAGGGGACAGGGGCTTCACCCCTCCACTTT

D gene: TRBD2
clone size: many
J gene: TRBJ2-2
V gene: TRBV25-1
CDR3 protein: CASSDFSSGGTNTGELFF
CDR3 DNA: TGTGCCAGCAGTGACTTTTCTAGCGGGGGTACGAACACCGGGGAGCTGTTTTTT

D gene: NA
clone size: many
J gene: TRBJ2-7
V gene: TRBV9
CDR3 protein: CASSVVGGGIYEQYF
CDR3 DNA: TGTGCCAGCAGCGTAGTTGGAGGGGGCATCTACGAGCAGTACTTC

D gene: NA
clone size: once
J gene: TRBJ2-7
V gene: TRBV29-1
CDR3 protein: CSATTGSYEQYF
CDR3 DNA: TGCAGTGCCACAACAGGGTCCTACGAGCAGTACTTC

D gene: NA
clone size: many
J gene: TRBJ2-7
V gene: TRBV2
CDR3 protein: CASSESRLGYEQYF
CDR3 DNA: TGTGCCAGCAGTGAGAGCAGGTTGGGTTACGAGCAGTACTTC

D gene: NA
clone size: NA
J gene: TRBJ2-7
V gene: TRBV12-3/TRBV12-4
CDR3 protein: CASSSHRGEGEQYF
CDR3 DNA: TGTGCCAGCAGTTCGCACAGGGGGGAGGGGGAGCAGTACTTC

D gene: NA
clone size: NA
J gene: TRBJ2-7
V gene: TRBV5-8
CDR3 protein: CASSLTAFINEQYF
CDR3 DNA: TGTGCCAGCAGCTTGACGGCCTTTATCAACGAGCAGTACTTC

D gene: TRBD2
clone size: NA
J gene: TRBJ2-5
V gene: TRBV7-2
CDR3 protein: CASSLHLAGEETQYF
CDR3 DNA: TGTGCCAGCAGCTTGCACCTAGCGGGAGAAGAGACCCAGTACTTC

D gene: TRBD1
clone size: many
J gene: TRBJ1-6
V gene: TRBV7-6
CDR3 protein: CASSYARAGTENSPLHF
CDR3 DNA: TGTGCCAGCAGCTATGCACGGGCCGGGACAGAAAATTCACCCCTCCACTTT

D gene: NA
clone size: once
J gene: TRBJ1-4
V gene: TRBV2
CDR3 protein: CASTADSLNEKLFF
CDR3 DNA: TGTGCCAGCACCGCGGACAGCCTTAATGAAAAACTGTTTTTT

D gene: NA
clone size: many
J gene: TRBJ1-4
V gene: TRBV7-6
CDR3 protein: CASSSDHRREKLFF
CDR3 DNA: TGTGCCAGCAGCTCGGACCACCGGAGGGAAAAACTGTTTTTT

D gene: TRBD2
clone size: NA
J gene: TRBJ2-5
V gene: TRBV7-9
CDR3 protein: CASSVQGGQETQYF
CDR3 DNA: TGTGCCAGCAGTGTCCAGGGAGGGCAGGAGACCCAGTACTTC

D gene: TRBD2
clone size: many
J gene: TRBJ2-2
V gene: TRBV5-1
CDR3 protein: CASSPRASGGTGELFF
CDR3 DNA: TGCGCCAGCAGCCCGAGGGCTAGCGGGGGCACCGGGGAGCTGTTTTTT

D gene: TRBD1
clone size: many
J gene: TRBJ1-3
V gene: TRBV2
CDR3 protein: CASSADRAGNTIYF
CDR3 DNA: TGTGCCAGCAGTGCCGACAGGGCTGGAAACACCATATATTTT

D gene: TRBD1
clone size: many
J gene: TRBJ1-1
V gene: TRBV10-3
CDR3 protein: CAISEGGRLNTEAFF
CDR3 DNA: TGTGCCATCAGTGAAGGGGGCAGGTTAAATACTGAAGCTTTCTTT

D gene: TRBD1
clone size: many
J gene: TRBJ2-6
V gene: TRBV7-9
CDR3 protein: CASSLRDRYSGANVLTF
CDR3 DNA: TGTGCCAGCAGCTTAAGGGACAGATACTCTGGGGCCAACGTCCTGACTTTC

D gene: NA
clone size: many
J gene: TRBJ2-5
V gene: TRBV20-1
CDR3 protein: CSARTRGLRETQYF
CDR3 DNA: TGCAGTGCTAGGACACGGGGCCTGAGAGAGACCCAGTACTTC

D gene: NA
clone size: many
J gene: TRBJ2-2
V gene: TRBV12-3/TRBV12-4
CDR3 protein: CASSFRENTGELFF
CDR3 DNA: TGTGCCAGCAGTTTCCGGGAGAACACCGGGGAGCTGTTTTTT

D gene: NA
clone size: many
J gene: TRBJ1-6
V gene: TRBV10-2
CDR3 protein: CASSEEGGYSPLHF
CDR3 DNA: TGCGCCAGCAGTGAGGAGGGGGGATACTCACCCCTCCACTTT

D gene: NA
clone size: many
J gene: TRBJ1-5
V gene: TRBV19
CDR3 protein: CASSPRVKGGSNQPQHF
CDR3 DNA: TGTGCCAGTAGTCCCCGGGTTAAGGGCGGAAGCAATCAGCCCCAGCATTTT

D gene: TRBD2
clone size: NA
J gene: TRBJ2-2
V gene: TRBV7-9
CDR3 protein: CASSRGLENTGELFF
CDR3 DNA: TGTGCCAGCAGCCGAGGACTAGAGAACACCGGGGAGCTGTTTTTT

D gene: TRBD2
clone size: many
J gene: TRBJ2-5
V gene: TRBV7-2
CDR3 protein: CASNQRLAGKEETQYF
CDR3 DNA: TGTGCCAGCAACCAAAGACTAGCGGGAAAGGAAGAGACCCAGTACTTC

D gene: NA
clone size: NA
J gene: TRBJ2-2
V gene: TRBV11-3
CDR3 protein: CASSSQSWSAGELFF
CDR3 DNA: TGTGCCAGCAGCTCCCAGTCGTGGTCCGCAGGGGAGCTGTTTTTT

D gene: NA
clone size: many
J gene: TRBJ1-2
V gene: TRBV6-5
CDR3 protein: CASSPTRVGYGYTF
CDR3 DNA: TGTGCCAGCAGCCCGACAAGAGTGGGCTATGGCTACACCTTC

D gene: NA
clone size: once
J gene: TRBJ1-2
V gene: TRBV3-1
CDR3 protein: CASSQDLNRVVYGYTF
CDR3 DNA: TGTGCCAGCAGCCAAGATTTAAACAGGGTGGTCTATGGCTACACCTTC

D gene: TRBD2
clone size: NA
J gene: TRBJ2-2
V gene: TRBV29-1
CDR3 protein: CSVGLAGQVSGELFF
CDR3 DNA: TGCAGCGTTGGACTAGCGGGACAGGTTAGCGGGGAGCTGTTTTTT

D gene: TRBD1
clone size: NA
J gene: TRBJ2-5
V gene: TRBV7-3
CDR3 protein: CASSFTGTGGPTQETQYF
CDR3 DNA: TGTGCCAGCAGCTTCACCGGGACAGGGGGCCCCACTCAAGAGACCCAGTACTTC

D gene: NA
clone size: once
J gene: TRBJ1-1
V gene: TRBV7-2
CDR3 protein: CASSLARILGGTEAFF
CDR3 DNA: TGTGCCAGCAGCTTAGCGCGAATTCTGGGAGGCACTGAAGCTTTCTTT

D gene: TRBD1
clone size: many
J gene: TRBJ2-5
V gene: TRBV4-1
CDR3 protein: CASSQGQGMVTQYF
CDR3 DNA: TGCGCCAGCAGCCAAGGACAGGGTATGGTGACCCAGTACTTC

D gene: NA
clone size: many
J gene: TRBJ2-5
V gene: TRBV2
CDR3 protein: CASSASGHTQETQYF
CDR3 DNA: TGTGCCAGCAGCGCCTCGGGACATACCCAAGAGACCCAGTACTTC

D gene: NA
clone size: NA
J gene: TRBJ1-2
V gene: TRBV5-1
CDR3 protein: CASSPQTRGDYGYTF
CDR3 DNA: TGCGCCAGCAGCCCCCAGACGCGGGGAGACTATGGCTACACCTTC

D gene: NA
clone size: many
J gene: TRBJ1-1
V gene: TRBV2
CDR3 protein: CASSDPTTNTEAFF
CDR3 DNA: TGTGCCAGCAGTGATCCGACAACGAACACTGAAGCTTTCTTT

D gene: NA
clone size: NA
J gene: TRBJ1-2
V gene: TRBV19
CDR3 protein: CAWSREGIYGYTF
CDR3 DNA: TGTGCCTGGAGTAGGGAGGGGATCTATGGCTACACCTTC

D gene: NA
clone size: once
J gene: TRBJ2-7
V gene: TRBV15
CDR3 protein: CATVRGGTYEQYF
CDR3 DNA: TGTGCCACCGTGCGGGGAGGCACCTACGAGCAGTACTTC

D gene: TRBD1
clone size: many
J gene: TRBJ2-5
V gene: TRBV7-6
CDR3 protein: CASAITDRVGETQYF
CDR3 DNA: TGTGCCAGCGCAATAACCGACAGGGTCGGTGAGACCCAGTACTTC

D gene: TRBD1
clone size: NA
J gene: TRBJ1-2
V gene: TRBV12-3/TRBV12-4
CDR3 protein: CASSLGDRVGSYTF
CDR3 DNA: TGTGCCAGCAGTCTCGGGGACAGGGTTGGTAGCTACACCTTC

D gene: TRBD2
clone size: many
J gene: TRBJ2-7
V gene: TRBV19
CDR3 protein: CASSPGGPYEQYF
CDR3 DNA: TGTGCCAGTAGTCCGGGGGGGCCCTACGAGCAGTACTTC

D gene: TRBD1
clone size: NA
J gene: TRBJ2-2
V gene: TRBV10-3
CDR3 protein: CASRRLIQGYGELFF
CDR3 DNA: TGTGCCAGCAGGCGCCTGATACAGGGGTACGGGGAGCTGTTTTTT